This TCR beta chain was documented in a study of blood T cell repertoires in COVID-19. Study details: There were acute and convalescent COVID-19 samples, and they came from the United States, Italy and Spain. Sources were T cells, B-cell-depleted T cells, or PBMCs; the material itself was cDNA or gDNA.

Trimming cost V 2 bases and J 7 bases; bases outside gene matches: 4. CDR3 length equals 14 residues. The V gene's germline CDR1 is MNHEY and CDR2 SVGAGI. Data came from immunoSEQ multiplex PCR; TCRdb stores just in-frame clones and leaves some out. Among about 68,000 clones listed, just over 85% were seen once. This chain connects TRBV6-5 to TRBJ2-2; TRBD1 matches 7 bases. The TCR sequence derives from a man aged 50 to 60 with acute or convalescent COVID-19. Sequencing input: peripheral blood. As DNA, the CDR3 is TGTGCCAGCAGTTACAAGGGGGCGGGCGGGGAGCTGTTTTTT. Its protein is CASSYKGAGGELFF.